This T cell receptor beta chain derives from a study of blood T cell repertoires in COVID-19. Individuals in the exposed group had encountered a COVID-19 case within 2 weeks preceding study entry. Losses at the gene ends were 2 bases for V and 1 base for J; bases not matched to a gene: 0. The CDR3 spans 16 residues. Germline V gene sequence: CDR1 MNHEY, CDR2 SVGEGT. The table came from immunoSEQ multiplex PCR; TCRdb's copy has only in-frame clones and leaves some out. The sample comprises 250,000 or so clones, about 91% of which are singletons, and approximately 3% rests with the top ten. The sequence derives from a man between 35 and 55 years old who had been exposed to COVID-19. The gene calls are TRBV6-2 or TRBV6-3 and TRBJ2-2; 11 bases fit TRBD2. Sequencing was done on a sample of PBMCs or T cells enriched from blood (not recorded which). The CDR3 sequence is CASSYGTSGNTGELFF. The DNA for the CDR3 is TGTGCCAGCAGTTACGGGACTAGCGGGAACACCGGGGAGCTGTTTTTT.